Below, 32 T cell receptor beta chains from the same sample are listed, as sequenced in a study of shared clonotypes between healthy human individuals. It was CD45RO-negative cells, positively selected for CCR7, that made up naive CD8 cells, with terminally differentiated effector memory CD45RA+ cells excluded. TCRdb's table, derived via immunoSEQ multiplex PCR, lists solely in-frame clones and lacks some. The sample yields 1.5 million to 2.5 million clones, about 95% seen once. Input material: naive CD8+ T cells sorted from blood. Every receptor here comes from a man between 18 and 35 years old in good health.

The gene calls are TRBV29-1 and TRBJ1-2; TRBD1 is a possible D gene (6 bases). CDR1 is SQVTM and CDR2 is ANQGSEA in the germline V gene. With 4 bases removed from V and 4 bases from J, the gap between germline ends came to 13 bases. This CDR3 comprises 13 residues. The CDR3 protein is CSVGGWTVYGYTF. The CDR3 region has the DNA TGCAGCGTTGGGGGCTGGACAGTCTATGGCTACACCTTC.

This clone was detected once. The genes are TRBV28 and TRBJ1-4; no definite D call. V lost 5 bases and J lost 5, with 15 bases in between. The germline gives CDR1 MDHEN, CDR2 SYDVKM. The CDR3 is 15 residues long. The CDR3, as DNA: TGTGCCAGCAGTCCCCTAACTAAGATCAATGAAAAACTGTTTTTT. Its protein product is CASSPLTKINEKLFF.

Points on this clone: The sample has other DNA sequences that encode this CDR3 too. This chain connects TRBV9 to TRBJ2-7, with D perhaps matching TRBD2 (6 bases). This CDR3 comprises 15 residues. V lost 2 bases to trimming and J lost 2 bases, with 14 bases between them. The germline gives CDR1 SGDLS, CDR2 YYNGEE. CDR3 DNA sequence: TGTGCCAGCAGCGTTGGGACGGGACTTACCTACGAGCAGTACTTC. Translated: CASSVGTGLTYEQYF.

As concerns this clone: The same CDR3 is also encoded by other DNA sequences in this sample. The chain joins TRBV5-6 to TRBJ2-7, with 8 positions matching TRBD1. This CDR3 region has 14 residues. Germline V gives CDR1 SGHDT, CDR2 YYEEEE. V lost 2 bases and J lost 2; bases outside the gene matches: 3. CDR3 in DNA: TGTGCCAGCAGCTTTGGGACAGGAGCCTACGAGCAGTACTTC. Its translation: CASSFGTGAYEQYF.

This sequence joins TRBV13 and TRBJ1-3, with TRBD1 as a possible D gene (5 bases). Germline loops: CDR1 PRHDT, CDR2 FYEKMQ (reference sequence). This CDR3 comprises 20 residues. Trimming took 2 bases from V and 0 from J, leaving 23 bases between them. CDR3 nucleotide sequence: TGTGCCAGCAGCTTATACCGGGCGGTATGGGGGACGGCCTCTGGAAACACCATATATTTT. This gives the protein CASSLYRAVWGTASGNTIYF.

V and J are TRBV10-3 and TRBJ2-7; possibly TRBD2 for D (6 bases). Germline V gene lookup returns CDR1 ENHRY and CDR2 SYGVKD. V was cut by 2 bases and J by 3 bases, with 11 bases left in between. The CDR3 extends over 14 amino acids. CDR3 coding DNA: TGTGCCATCAGTGAGATAGCGGCCGACTACGAGCAGTACTTC. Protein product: CAISEIAADYEQYF.

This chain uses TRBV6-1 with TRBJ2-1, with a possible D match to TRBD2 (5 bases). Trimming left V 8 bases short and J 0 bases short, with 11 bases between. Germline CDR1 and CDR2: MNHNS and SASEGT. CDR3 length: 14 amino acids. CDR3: CASQGTSSYNEQFF. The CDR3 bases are TGTGCCAGCCAAGGCACTAGCTCCTACAATGAGCAGTTCTTC.

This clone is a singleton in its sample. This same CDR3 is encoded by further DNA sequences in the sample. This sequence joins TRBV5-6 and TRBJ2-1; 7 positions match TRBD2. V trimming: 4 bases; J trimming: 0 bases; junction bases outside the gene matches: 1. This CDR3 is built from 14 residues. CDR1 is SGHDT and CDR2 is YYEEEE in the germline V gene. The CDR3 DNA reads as TGTGCCAGCAGCCTAGCGGACTCCTACAATGAGCAGTTCTTC. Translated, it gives CASSLADSYNEQFF.

The CDR3 DNA follows: TGTGCCAGCAGCACCATAGCGGGGAACTCCTACGAGCAGTACTTC. This encodes CASSTIAGNSYEQYF. The V and J genes are TRBV11-2 and TRBJ2-7, with 8 bases fitting TRBD2. The germline gives CDR1 SGHAT, CDR2 FQNNGV. V gave up 5 bases and J gave up 0 bases; unmatched junction bases: 6. The CDR3 contains 15 residues. The full variable domain, with the rest looked up from reference TRBV11-2 and TRBJ2-7, is EAGVAQSPRYKIIEKRQSVAFWCNPISGHATLYWYQQILGQGPKLLIQFQNNGVVDDSQLPKDRFSAERLKGVDSTLKIQPAKLEDSAVYLCASSTIAGNSYEQYFGPGTRLTVT.

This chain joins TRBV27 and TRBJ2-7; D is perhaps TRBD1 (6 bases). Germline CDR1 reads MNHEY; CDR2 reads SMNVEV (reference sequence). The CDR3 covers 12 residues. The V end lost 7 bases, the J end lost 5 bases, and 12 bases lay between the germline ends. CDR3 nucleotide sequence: TGTGCCAGCAAGTACAGGGAACACGAGCAGTACTTC. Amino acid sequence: CASKYREHEQYF.

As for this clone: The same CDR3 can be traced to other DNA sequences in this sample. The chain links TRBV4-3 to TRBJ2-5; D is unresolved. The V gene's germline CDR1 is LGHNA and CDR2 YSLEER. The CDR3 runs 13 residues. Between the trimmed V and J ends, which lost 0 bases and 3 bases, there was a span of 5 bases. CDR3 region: CASSQDIEETQYF. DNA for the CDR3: TGCGCCAGCAGCCAAGATATAGAAGAGACCCAGTACTTC.

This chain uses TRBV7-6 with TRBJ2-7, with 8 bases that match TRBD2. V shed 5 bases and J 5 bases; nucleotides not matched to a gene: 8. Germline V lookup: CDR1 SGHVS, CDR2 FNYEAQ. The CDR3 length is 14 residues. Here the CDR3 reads CASSRFSGADEQYF. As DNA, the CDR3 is TGTGCCAGCAGCCGATTTAGCGGGGCCGACGAGCAGTACTTC.

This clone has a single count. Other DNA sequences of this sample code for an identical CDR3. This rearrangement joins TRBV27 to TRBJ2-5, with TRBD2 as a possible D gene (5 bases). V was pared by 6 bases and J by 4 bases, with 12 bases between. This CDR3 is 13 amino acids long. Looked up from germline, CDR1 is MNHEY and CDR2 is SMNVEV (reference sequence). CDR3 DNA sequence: TGTGCCAGCAGCCCCAGCGGTGGAGAGACCCAGTACTTC. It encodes CASSPSGGETQYF.

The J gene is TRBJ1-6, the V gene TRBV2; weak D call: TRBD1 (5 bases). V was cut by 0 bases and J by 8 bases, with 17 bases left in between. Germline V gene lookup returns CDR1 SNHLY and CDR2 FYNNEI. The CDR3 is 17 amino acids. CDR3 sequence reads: CASSEAIFLGAHSPLHF. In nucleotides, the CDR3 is TGTGCCAGCAGTGAAGCGATTTTTTTAGGGGCGCATTCACCCCTCCACTTT. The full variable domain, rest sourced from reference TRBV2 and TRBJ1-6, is EPEVTQTPSHQVTQMGQEVILRCVPISNHLYFYWYRQILGQKVEFLVSFYNNEISEKSEIFDDQFSVERPDGSNFTLKIRSTKLEDSAMYFCASSEAIFLGAHSPLHFGNGTRLTVT.

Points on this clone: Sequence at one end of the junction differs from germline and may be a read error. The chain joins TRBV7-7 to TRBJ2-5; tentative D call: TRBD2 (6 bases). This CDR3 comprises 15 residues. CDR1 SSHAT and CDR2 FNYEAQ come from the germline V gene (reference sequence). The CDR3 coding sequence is TGTGCTAGCAGCTTAGCAGCCGGGGCGGGGGAGACCCAGTACTTC. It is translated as CASSLAAGAGETQYF.

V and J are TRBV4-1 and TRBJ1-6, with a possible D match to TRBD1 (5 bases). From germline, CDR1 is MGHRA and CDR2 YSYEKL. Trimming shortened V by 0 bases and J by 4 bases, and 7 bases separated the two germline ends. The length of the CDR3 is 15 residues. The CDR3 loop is CASSQDEGYNSPLHF. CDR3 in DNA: TGCGCCAGCAGCCAAGACGAGGGGTATAATTCACCCCTCCACTTT.

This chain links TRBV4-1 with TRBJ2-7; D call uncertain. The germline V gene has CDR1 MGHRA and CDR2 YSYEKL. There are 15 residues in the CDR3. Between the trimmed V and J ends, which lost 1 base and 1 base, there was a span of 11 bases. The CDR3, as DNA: TGCGCCAGCAGCCAAGTTCCTGGCGTATCCTACGAGCAGTACTTC. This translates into CASSQVPGVSYEQYF.

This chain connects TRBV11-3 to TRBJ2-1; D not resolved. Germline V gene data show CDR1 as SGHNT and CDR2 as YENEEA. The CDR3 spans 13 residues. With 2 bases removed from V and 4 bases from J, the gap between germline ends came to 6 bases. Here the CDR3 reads CASSLLGYNEQFF. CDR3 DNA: TGTGCCAGCAGCTTATTAGGATACAATGAGCAGTTCTTC.

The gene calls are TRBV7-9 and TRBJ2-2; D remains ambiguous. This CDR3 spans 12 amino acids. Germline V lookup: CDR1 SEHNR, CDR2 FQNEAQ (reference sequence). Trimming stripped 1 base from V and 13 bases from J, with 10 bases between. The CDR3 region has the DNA TGTGCCAGCAGCTTAGTTTGGGGATGGCTGTTTTTT. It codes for CASSLVWGWLFF.

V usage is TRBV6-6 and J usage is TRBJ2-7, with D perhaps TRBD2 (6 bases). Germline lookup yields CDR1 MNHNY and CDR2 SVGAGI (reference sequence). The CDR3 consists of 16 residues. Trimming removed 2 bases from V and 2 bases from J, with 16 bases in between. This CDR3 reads CASSYGTGTVPYEQYF. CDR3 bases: TGTGCCAGCAGTTACGGTACCGGGACTGTACCCTACGAGCAGTACTTC.

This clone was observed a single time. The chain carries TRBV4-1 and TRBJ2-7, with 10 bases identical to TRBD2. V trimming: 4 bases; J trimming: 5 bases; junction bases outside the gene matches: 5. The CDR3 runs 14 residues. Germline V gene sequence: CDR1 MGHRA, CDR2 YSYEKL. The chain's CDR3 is CASSRAGGVDEQYF. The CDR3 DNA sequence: TGCGCCAGCAGCCGAGCGGGAGGGGTTGACGAGCAGTACTTC.

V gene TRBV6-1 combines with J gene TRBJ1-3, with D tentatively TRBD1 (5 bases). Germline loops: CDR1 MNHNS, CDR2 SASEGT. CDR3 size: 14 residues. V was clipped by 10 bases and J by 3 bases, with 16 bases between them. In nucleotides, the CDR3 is TGTGCCACCGGAAACGGGGCCCTTGGAAACACCATATATTTT. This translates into CATGNGALGNTIYF.

CDR3 sequence: CASSQDMGRDKNIQYF. The DNA for the CDR3 is TGTGCCAGCAGCCAAGATATGGGACGGGACAAAAACATTCAGTACTTC. V gene TRBV7-9 combines with J gene TRBJ2-4; D assignment may be TRBD1 or TRBD2 (5 bases each). This CDR3 spans 16 amino acids. CDR1 SEHNR and CDR2 FQNEAQ come from the germline V gene (reference sequence). V was clipped by 5 bases and J by 3 bases, with 17 bases between them.

CDR3 nucleotides: TGCGCCAGCAGCCAACGGGCACTAGAAGGCTACACCTTC. Translation: CASSQRALEGYTF. The V and J genes are TRBV4-1 and TRBJ1-2, with no clear D. The CDR3 covers 13 residues. Per the germline V gene, CDR1 is MGHRA and CDR2 is YSYEKL. Trimming stripped 2 bases from V and 8 bases from J, with 12 bases between.

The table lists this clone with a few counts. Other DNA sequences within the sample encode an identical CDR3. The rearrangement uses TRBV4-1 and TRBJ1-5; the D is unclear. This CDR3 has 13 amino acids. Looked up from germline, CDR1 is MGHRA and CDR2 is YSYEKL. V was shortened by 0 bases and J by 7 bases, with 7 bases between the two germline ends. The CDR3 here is CASSQDLGQPQHF. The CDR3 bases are TGCGCCAGCAGCCAAGATTTGGGGCAGCCCCAGCATTTT.

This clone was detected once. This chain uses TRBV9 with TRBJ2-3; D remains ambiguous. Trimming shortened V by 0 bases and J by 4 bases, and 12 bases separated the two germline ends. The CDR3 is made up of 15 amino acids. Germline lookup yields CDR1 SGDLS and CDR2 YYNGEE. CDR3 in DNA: TGTGCCAGCAGCGTAGCTATGTCAAGGGCAGATACGCAGTATTTT. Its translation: CASSVAMSRADTQYF.

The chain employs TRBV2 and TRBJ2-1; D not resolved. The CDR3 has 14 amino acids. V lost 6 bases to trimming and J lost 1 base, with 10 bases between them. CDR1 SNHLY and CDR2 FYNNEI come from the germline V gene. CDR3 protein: CASSWQDSYNEQFF. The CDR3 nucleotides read TGTGCCAGCAGCTGGCAGGATTCCTACAATGAGCAGTTCTTC. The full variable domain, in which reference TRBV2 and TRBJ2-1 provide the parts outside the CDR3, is EPEVTQTPSHQVTQMGQEVILRCVPISNHLYFYWYRQILGQKVEFLVSFYNNEISEKSEIFDDQFSVERPDGSNFTLKIRSTKLEDSAMYFCASSWQDSYNEQFFGPGTRLTVL.

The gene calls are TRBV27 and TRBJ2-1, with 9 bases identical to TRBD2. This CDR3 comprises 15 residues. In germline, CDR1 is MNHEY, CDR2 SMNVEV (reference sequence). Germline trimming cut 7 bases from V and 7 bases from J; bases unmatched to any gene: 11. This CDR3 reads CASTLLASGMNEQFF. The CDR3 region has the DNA TGTGCCAGCACCTTGTTGGCTAGCGGGATGAATGAGCAGTTCTTC.

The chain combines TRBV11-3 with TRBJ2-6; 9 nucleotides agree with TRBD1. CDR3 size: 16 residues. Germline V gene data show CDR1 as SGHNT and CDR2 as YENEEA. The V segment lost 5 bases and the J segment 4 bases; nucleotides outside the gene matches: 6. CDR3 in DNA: TGTGCCAGCAGCGCGAACAGGGGGCCAGGGGCCAACGTCCTGACTTTC. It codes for CASSANRGPGANVLTF.

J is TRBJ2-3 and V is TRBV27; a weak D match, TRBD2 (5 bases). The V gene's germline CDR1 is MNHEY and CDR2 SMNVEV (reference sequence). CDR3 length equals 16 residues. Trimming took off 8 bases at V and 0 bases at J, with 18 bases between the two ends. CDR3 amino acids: CASSTSGVTSTDTQYF. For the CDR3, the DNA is TGTGCCAGCTCCACCAGCGGAGTTACTAGCACAGATACGCAGTATTTT.

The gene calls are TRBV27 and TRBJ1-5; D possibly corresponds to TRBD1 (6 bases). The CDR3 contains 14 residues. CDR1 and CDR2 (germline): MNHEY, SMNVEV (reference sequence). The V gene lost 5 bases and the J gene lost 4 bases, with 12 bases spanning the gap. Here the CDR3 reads CASSVGGRNQPQHF. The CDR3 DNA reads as TGTGCCAGCAGTGTAGGGGGGCGGAATCAGCCCCAGCATTTT.

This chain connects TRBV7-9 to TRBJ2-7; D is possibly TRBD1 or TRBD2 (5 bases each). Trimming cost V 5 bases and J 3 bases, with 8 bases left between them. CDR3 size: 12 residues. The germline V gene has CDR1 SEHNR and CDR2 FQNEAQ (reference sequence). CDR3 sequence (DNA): TGTGCCAGCAGCGGGGGTAACTACGAGCAGTACTTC. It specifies CASSGGNYEQYF.